The present entry profiles one T cell receptor (beta chain) with its context. Its matching antigen is unknown. Sample treatment: over 15 received Ad26.COV2.S at low or high dose, single or two shots; 5 received placebo; per-sample allocation not given. The investigators took samples on day 63 after the first vaccine or placebo injection. Germline V gene sequence: CDR1 SGHTA, CDR2 FQGNSA. The CDR3 contains 14 residues. V was pared by 1 base and J by 5 bases, with 12 bases between. Produced via immunoSEQ multiplex PCR; TCRdb's table is partial and in-frame only. This sample has under 550,000 clones; more than 80% occur once, and the top ten carry about 12%. This record belongs to a study of Ad26.COV2.S vaccination and SARS-CoV-2 variants. Notes on the study in general: People who got the vaccine or the placebo had similar non-spike TCR breadth.

V is TRBV7-2 and J is TRBJ2-7, with D possibly matching TRBD2 (5 bases). This TCR derives from a person between 18 and 59 years old who received the Ad26.COV2.S COVID-19 vaccine or a placebo. Here the sequenced sample was peripheral blood, taken in a trial of Ad26.COV2.S vaccine versus placebo. CDR3 amino acids: CASSLDPGSHEQYF. Here the CDR3 DNA reads TGTGCCAGCAGCTTAGATCCGGGATCCCACGAGCAGTACTTC.